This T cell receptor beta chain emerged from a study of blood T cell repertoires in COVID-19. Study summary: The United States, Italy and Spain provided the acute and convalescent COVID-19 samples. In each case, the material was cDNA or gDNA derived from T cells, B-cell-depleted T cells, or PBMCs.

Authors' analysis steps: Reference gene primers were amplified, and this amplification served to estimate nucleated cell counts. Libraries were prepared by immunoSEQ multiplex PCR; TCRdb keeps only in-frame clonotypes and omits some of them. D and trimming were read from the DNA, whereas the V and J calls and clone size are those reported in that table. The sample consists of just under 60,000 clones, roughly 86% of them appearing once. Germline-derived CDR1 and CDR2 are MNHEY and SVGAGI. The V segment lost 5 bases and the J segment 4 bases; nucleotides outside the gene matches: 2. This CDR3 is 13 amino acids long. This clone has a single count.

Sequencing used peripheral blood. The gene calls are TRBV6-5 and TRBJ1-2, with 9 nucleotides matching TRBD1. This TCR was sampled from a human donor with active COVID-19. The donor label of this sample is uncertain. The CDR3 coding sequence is TGTGCCAGCAGTACGACAGGGGGCTATGGCTACACCTTC. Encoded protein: CASSTTGGYGYTF.